This T cell receptor (beta chain) was observed in a study of blood T cell repertoires in COVID-19. Study as a whole: There were acute and convalescent COVID-19 samples, and they came from the United States, Italy and Spain. Sample material is recorded as cDNA or gDNA derived from T cells, B-cell-depleted T cells, or PBMCs.

In the study's own analysis: The authors estimated nucleated cell counts from reference gene primer amplification. Generated by immunoSEQ multiplex PCR, the TCRdb table keeps only in-frame clones and is missing some. The DNA gave D and trimming, while V, J and clone size come from that table. Found here are a few hundred thousand clones, approximately 90% of them singletons; the top ten hold roughly 13%. Followed longitudinally, the Seattle patients had been enrolled during active infection. With V trimmed by 4 bases and J by 5 bases, 4 bases remained unmatched. The germline CDR1 and CDR2 sequences are KGHDR and SFDVKD. The CDR3 extends over 15 amino acids.

This sequence originates from a woman in her forties or fifties with COVID-19, enrolled during active disease. The sample consisted of peripheral blood. This chain connects TRBV24-1 to TRBJ1-1, with 12 bases lining up with TRBD1. DNA of the CDR3: TGTGCCACCAGTGACGGGACAGGGGGCCAAACTGAAGCTTTCTTT. This gives the protein CATSDGTGGQTEAFF.